Shown below are 20 T cell receptor beta chains from a single sample sequenced in a study of blood T cell repertoires in COVID-19. Assay: immunoSEQ multiplex PCR; the TCRdb copy retains only in-frame clones and omits some. The sample has about 430,000 clones, over 75% seen once. The sequencing sample was made of PBMCs or T cells enriched from blood (not recorded which). Every receptor here comes from a woman between 18 and 29 years old who had been exposed to COVID-19.

The J gene is TRBJ1-4, the V gene TRBV15; D not resolved. V was cut by 3 bases and J by 5 bases, with 16 bases left in between. The CDR3 covers 16 residues. CDR1 and CDR2 from the germline V gene are LNHNV and YYDKDF (reference sequence). The CDR3 is CATSRAKQIINEKLFF. CDR3 coding DNA: TGTGCCACCAGCAGGGCCAAACAGATAATAAATGAAAAACTGTTTTTT.

The genes are TRBV3-1 (or the pseudogene TRBV3-2) and TRBJ1-4; TRBD1 matches at 9 bases. The germline V gene has CDR1 LGHDT and CDR2 YNNKEL (reference sequence). The CDR3 length is 18 residues. Unmatched junction bases numbered 12, after V lost 0 bases and J lost 7 bases. CDR3 region: CASSQDPYPGQGGEKLFF. CDR3 coding DNA: TGTGCCAGCAGCCAAGATCCTTATCCGGGACAGGGAGGTGAAAAACTGTTTTTT.

V is TRBV7-9 and J is TRBJ1-4; unclear D gene. This CDR3 has 14 amino acids. Germline V gene data show CDR1 as SEHNR and CDR2 as FQNEAQ (reference sequence). Trimming took off 3 bases at V and 0 bases at J, with 5 bases between the two ends. CDR3: CASSFGATNEKLFF. CDR3 DNA sequence: TGTGCCAGCAGCTTCGGGGCAACTAATGAAAAACTGTTTTTT.

J is TRBJ1-1 and V is TRBV27; no clear D. V was pared by 2 bases and J by 1 base, with 11 bases between. This CDR3 is 15 amino acids long. Germline values: CDR1 MNHEY, CDR2 SMNVEV (reference sequence). The CDR3 region is CASSLGPVKNTEAFF. The CDR3 DNA reads as TGTGCCAGCAGTTTAGGGCCAGTTAAGAACACTGAAGCTTTCTTT.

CDR3 residues: CASSWLRDTDTQYF. In DNA, the CDR3 is TGTGCCAGCAGCTGGTTGAGGGACACAGATACGCAGTATTTT. The rearrangement joins TRBV7-8 to TRBJ2-3; possibly TRBD2 for D (5 bases). The CDR3 runs to 14 residues. The V end was cut by 4 bases, the J end by 2 bases, with 10 bases between. Germline V gene data show CDR1 as SGHVS and CDR2 as FQNEAQ.

The genes are TRBV13 and TRBJ2-3; TRBD2 agrees at 11 bases. Trimming took 6 bases from V and 4 from J; bases not matched to a gene: 9. Germline values: CDR1 PRHDT, CDR2 FYEKMQ (reference sequence). The CDR3 runs 16 residues. DNA for the CDR3: TGTGCCAGCAGTTACAGACTAGCGGGAAGCTCAGATACGCAGTATTTT. This encodes CASSYRLAGSSDTQYF. The whole variable domain, remainder taken from reference TRBV13 and TRBJ2-3, is AAGVIQSPRHLIKEKRETATLKCYPIPRHDTVYWYQQGPGQDPQFLISFYEKMQSDKGSIPDRFSAQQFSDYHSELNMSSLELGDSALYFCASSYRLAGSSDTQYFGPGTRLTVL.

This rearrangement joins TRBV6-5 to TRBJ2-1; 7 bases are shared with TRBD2. The J segment lost 15 bases and the V segment lost 4 bases, leaving 15 bases of the junction unmatched. The germline CDR1 and CDR2 sequences are MNHEY and SVGAGI. This CDR3 has 14 amino acids. In DNA form, the CDR3 reads TGTGCCAGCAGTTTAACGGGAGGCTCCATTCCGGGGTTCTTC. Its translation is CASSLTGGSIPGFF.

The CDR3 sequence is CASTQDTGGGRRQETQYF. Written as DNA, the CDR3 is TGTGCCAGCACCCAAGACACTGGGGGGGGGAGGAGACAAGAGACCCAGTACTTC. The rearrangement joins TRBV21-1 to TRBJ2-5; the table names TRBD2, a call not compared with the DNA. TRBV21-1 is deemed a pseudogene. The CDR3 extends over 18 amino acids.

This chain uses TRBV6-2 or TRBV6-3 with TRBJ2-7; 12 positions agree with TRBD2. V lost 4 bases and J lost 0; bases outside the gene matches: 10. CDR3 size: 18 residues. From germline, CDR1 is MNHEY and CDR2 SVGEGT. The CDR3 bases are TGTGCCAGCAGTTTCACGACTAGCGGGGGCTCTGACTCCTACGAGCAGTACTTC. This translates into CASSFTTSGGSDSYEQYF.

CDR3 nucleotides: TGTGCCAGCAGCTTGATGACTAGCGGGGGCAACAATGAGCAGTTCTTC. This gives the protein CASSLMTSGGNNEQFF. The gene calls are TRBV5-4 and TRBJ2-1, with TRBD2 matching 12 bases. Germline-derived CDR1 and CDR2 are SGHNT and YYREEE (reference sequence). The V gene end was trimmed by 1 base and the J gene end by 5 bases; junction bases not matched to a gene: 4. The CDR3 covers 16 residues.

The chain has TRBV19 and TRBJ2-2; unclear D gene. Trimming removed 6 bases from V and 1 base from J, with 18 bases in between. In germline, CDR1 is LNHDA, CDR2 SQIVND (reference sequence). The CDR3 is 17 residues long. This chain's CDR3 is CASRPSLSPQNTGELFF. CDR3 coding DNA: TGTGCCAGTAGACCTTCCCTATCCCCGCAGAACACCGGGGAGCTGTTTTTT.

This chain uses TRBV6-2 or TRBV6-3 with TRBJ2-5; D is unclear. The CDR3 consists of 16 residues. V lost 5 bases to trimming and J lost 2 bases, with 18 bases between them. Germline V gives CDR1 MNHEY, CDR2 SVGEGT. The CDR3 DNA is TGTGCCAGCAGTACCCCACCTCATGAGACACAAGAGACCCAGTACTTC. This sequence encodes CASSTPPHETQETQYF.

The chain combines TRBV19 with TRBJ1-2; 8 bases map to TRBD1. Per germline, CDR1 LNHDA and CDR2 SQIVND (reference sequence). CDR3 length equals 15 residues. V trimming: 8 bases; J trimming: 0 bases; junction bases outside the gene matches: 8. CDR3 region: CASSGQGLANYGYTF. The DNA for the CDR3 is TGTGCCAGTTCTGGACAGGGCCTCGCTAACTATGGCTACACCTTC.

The chain has TRBV6-2 or TRBV6-3 and TRBJ1-2; a weak D match, TRBD1 (5 bases). CDR3 length equals 14 residues. Germline V lookup: CDR1 MNHEY, CDR2 SVGEGT. V gave up 5 bases and J gave up 4 bases, with 14 bases separating them. CDR3: CASSQETALYGYTF. The DNA of the CDR3 is TGTGCCAGCAGTCAAGAGACAGCGCTCTATGGCTACACCTTC.

The chain links TRBV27 to TRBJ1-2; 8 bases map to TRBD1. The V gene's germline CDR1 is MNHEY and CDR2 SMNVEV (reference sequence). Germline trimming cut 6 bases from V and 3 bases from J; bases unmatched to any gene: 9. The CDR3 totals 15 residues. The CDR3 DNA is TGTGCCAGCAGGGGGGGGGACAGGTCGTACTATGGCTACACCTTC. This gives the protein CASRGGDRSYYGYTF.

J is TRBJ1-5 and V is TRBV5-5; 8 bases match TRBD1. This CDR3 has 16 residues. From germline, CDR1 is SGHKS and CDR2 YYEKEE (reference sequence). The trim removed 0 bases at V and 6 bases at J, leaving 8 bases unmatched. DNA of the CDR3: TGTGCCAGCAGCTTGGAATTAGACAGGGGCAGTCAGCCCCAGCATTTT. Its translation is CASSLELDRGSQPQHF.

The CDR3, as DNA: TGTGCCAGCTCACCGTCCGGTGATTCACCCCTCCACTTT. Amino acids: CASSPSGDSPLHF. The rearrangement uses TRBV18 and TRBJ1-6; D is uncertain. CDR3 length: 13 residues. V was clipped by 3 bases and J by 8 bases, with 8 bases between them. Germline V gene lookup returns CDR1 KGHSH and CDR2 LQKENI.

The genes are TRBV7-2 and TRBJ1-1, with 9 bases fitting TRBD1. Germline lookup yields CDR1 SGHTA and CDR2 FQGNSA. The CDR3 totals 16 residues. V lost 2 bases to trimming and J lost 0 bases; unmatched junction nucleotides: 4. This chain's CDR3 is CASSLPGQGMNTEAFF. Written as DNA, the CDR3 is TGTGCCAGCAGCTTACCGGGACAGGGAATGAACACTGAAGCTTTCTTT.

The chain is built from TRBV7-6 and TRBJ2-1, with 9 bases that match TRBD2. The germline CDR1 and CDR2 sequences are SGHVS and FNYEAQ. The ends lost 1 base at V and 4 bases at J; junction bases unmatched: 8. The CDR3 has 17 amino acids. CDR3 sequence reads: CASSLELLAGAYNEQFF. In nucleotides, the CDR3 is TGTGCCAGCAGCTTAGAGTTGTTAGCGGGGGCATACAATGAGCAGTTCTTC. Together with reference TRBV7-6 and TRBJ2-1, the CDR3 gives the full variable domain: GAGVSQSPRYKVTKRGQDVALRCDPISGHVSLYWYRQALGQGPEFLTYFNYEAQQDKSGLPNDRFSAERPEGSISTLTIQRTEQRDSAMYRCASSLELLAGAYNEQFFGPGTRLTVL.

The CDR3 reads CASSLLTGPVNEQYF. DNA of the CDR3: TGTGCCAGCAGCTTATTGACAGGCCCCGTGAACGAGCAGTACTTC. V is TRBV7-2 and J is TRBJ2-7; the D gene is possibly TRBD1 (6 bases). Trimming shortened V by 2 bases and J by 5 bases, and 16 bases separated the two germline ends. Per the germline V gene, CDR1 is SGHTA and CDR2 is FQGNSA. This CDR3 has 15 residues.